The clone carrying this TCR beta chain was observed many times. What it recognizes is unknown. The data stem from a study of breast tumors, draining lymph nodes, adjacent tissues. Via MiXCR, TCRdb re-called the multiplex PCR reads, giving one row per CDR3 protein. The data hold approximately 100,000 distinct CDR3 sequences, with around 21% observed a single time. Notes on the study in general: Data fit most tumor T cells coming from lymph node, expanding in tumor. Tumor repertoires ranked between lymph nodes and nontumor tissue in diversity, with V and J gene preferences. That most tumor T cells come from lymph nodes remained unproven.

Samples came from axillary lymph nodes draining the breast cancer. The germline V gene has CDR1 SQVTM and CDR2 ANQGSEA. CDR3 size: 10 residues. Trimming took off 6 bases at V and 7 bases at J, with 7 bases between the two ends. The rearrangement joins TRBV29-1 to TRBJ2-1; D unclear. Sequenced sample: axillary lymph node tissue. This receptor was taken from a female donor with breast cancer. Some clones in this sample may be carry-over from other donors' samples. The CDR3 is CSVGINEQFF. In DNA, the CDR3 is TGCAGCGTCGGTATAAATGAGCAGTTCTTC.